The entry that follows covers one T cell receptor (beta chain) sequence. The trim removed 3 bases at V and 4 bases at J, leaving 2 bases unmatched. This CDR3 is built from 14 residues. Germline CDR1 KGHSH, CDR2 LQKENI. Under the authors' procedure: Amplification of reference gene primers provided the estimated nucleated cell counts. Sequenced by immunoSEQ multiplex PCR; TCRdb stores in-frame clones only, minus some. V and J calls and clone size are as listed in that table; D and trimming were resolved from the DNA. The sample has 300,000 or so clones, approximately 88% seen once. This record comes from a study of blood T cell repertoires in COVID-19.

The receptor was isolated from a woman aged 30 to 39 who had recovered from COVID-19. The chain recombines TRBV18 with TRBJ2-2; TRBD2 agrees at 7 bases. The sample was peripheral blood. The CDR3 sequence is CASSPGTITGELFF. In DNA form, the CDR3 reads TGTGCCAGCTCACCCGGGACTATCACCGGGGAGCTGTTTTTT.